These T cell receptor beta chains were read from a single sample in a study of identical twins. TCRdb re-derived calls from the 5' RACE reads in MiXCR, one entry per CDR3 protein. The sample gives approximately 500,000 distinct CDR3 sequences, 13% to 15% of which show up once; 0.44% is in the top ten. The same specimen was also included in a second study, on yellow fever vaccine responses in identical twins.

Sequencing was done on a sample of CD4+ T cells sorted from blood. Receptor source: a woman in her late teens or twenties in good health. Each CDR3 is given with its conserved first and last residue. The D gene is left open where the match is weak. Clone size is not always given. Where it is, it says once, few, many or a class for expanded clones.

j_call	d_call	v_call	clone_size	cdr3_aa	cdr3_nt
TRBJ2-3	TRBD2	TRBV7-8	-	CASSLNRLAGTDTQYF	TGTGCCAGCAGCTTAAACCGACTAGCCGGCACAGATACGCAGTATTTT
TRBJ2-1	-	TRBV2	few	CASSGLGSNEQFF	TGTGCCAGCAGTGGCCTAGGGAGCAATGAGCAGTTCTTC
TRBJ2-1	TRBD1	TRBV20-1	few	CSATPGTGGLVEQFF	TGCAGTGCAACCCCCGGGACAGGGGGCCTTGTTGAGCAGTTCTTC
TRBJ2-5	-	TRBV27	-	CASSNRPLPRGETQYF	TGTGCCAGCAGTAACCGGCCACTCCCCAGGGGCGAGACCCAGTACTTC
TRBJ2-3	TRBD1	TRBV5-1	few	CASSPKTGGDADTQYF	TGCGCCAGCAGCCCAAAAACAGGGGGCGACGCAGATACGCAGTATTTT
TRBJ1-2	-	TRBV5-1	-	CASSLGRPGGDYGYTF	TGCGCCAGCAGCTTGGGGCGTCCGGGGGGCGACTATGGCTACACCTTC
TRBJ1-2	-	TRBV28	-	CASSLYGEGANYGYTF	TGTGCCAGCAGTTTATACGGGGAGGGAGCTAACTATGGCTACACCTTC
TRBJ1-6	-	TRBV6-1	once	CASRDLSGNSPLHF	TGTGCCAGCAGGGATCTTAGCGGAAATTCACCCCTCCACTTT
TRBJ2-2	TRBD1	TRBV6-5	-	CASSYLDRVYSGELFF	TGTGCCAGCAGTTATCTGGACAGGGTTTATTCCGGGGAGCTGTTTTTT
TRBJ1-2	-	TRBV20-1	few	CSASPGVGNGYTF	TGCAGTGCTAGCCCAGGGGTGGGTAACGGCTACACTTTC
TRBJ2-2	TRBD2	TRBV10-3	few	CAISDKREDTGELFF	TGTGCCATCAGTGATAAGCGGGAGGACACCGGGGAGCTGTTTTTT
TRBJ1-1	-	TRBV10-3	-	CAMSETETEAFF	TGTGCCATGTCCGAGACAGAGACCGAAGCTTTCTTT
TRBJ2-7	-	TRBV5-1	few	CASSLRQASYEQYF	TGCGCCAGCAGCCTCCGACAGGCCTCCTACGAGCAGTACTTC
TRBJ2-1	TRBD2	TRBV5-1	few	CASSLALAGATDEQFF	TGCGCCAGCAGCTTGGCCTTAGCGGGAGCGACGGATGAGCAGTTCTTC
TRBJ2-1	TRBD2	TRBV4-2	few	CASSLRDYGDNEQFF	TGTGCCAGCAGCCTCCGGGACTACGGCGACAATGAGCAGTTCTTC
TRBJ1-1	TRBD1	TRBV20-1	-	CSARDPGQGEGMNTEAFF	TGCAGTGCTAGAGATCCGGGACAGGGGGAGGGGATGAACACTGAAGCTTTCTTT
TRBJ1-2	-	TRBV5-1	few	CASRPQEGHYGYTF	TGCGCCAGCAGGCCACAGGAGGGTCACTATGGCTACACCTTC
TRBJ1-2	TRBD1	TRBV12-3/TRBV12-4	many	CASSIRQGSYGYTF	TGTGCCAGCAGTATTCGACAGGGGTCCTATGGCTACACCTTC
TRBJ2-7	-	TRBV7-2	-	CASSHDAGTPYEQYF	TGTGCCAGCAGCCACGACGCAGGGACCCCCTACGAGCAGTACTTC
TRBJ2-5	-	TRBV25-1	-	CASSESQMTQYF	TGTGCCAGCAGTGAATCTCAGATGACCCAGTACTTC
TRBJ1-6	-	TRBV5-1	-	CASSLGGRSPLHF	TGCGCCAGCAGCTTGGGGGGTAGGTCACCCCTCCACTTT
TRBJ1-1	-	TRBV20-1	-	CSAPNTEAFF	TGCAGTGCTCCAAACACTGAAGCTTTCTTT
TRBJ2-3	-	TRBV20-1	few	CSATGLPDTQYF	TGCAGTGCTACAGGGCTCCCAGATACGCAGTATTTT
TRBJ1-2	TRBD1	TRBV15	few	CATSRYRDRVTGYTF	TGTGCCACCAGCAGGTACCGGGACAGGGTGACCGGCTACACCTTC